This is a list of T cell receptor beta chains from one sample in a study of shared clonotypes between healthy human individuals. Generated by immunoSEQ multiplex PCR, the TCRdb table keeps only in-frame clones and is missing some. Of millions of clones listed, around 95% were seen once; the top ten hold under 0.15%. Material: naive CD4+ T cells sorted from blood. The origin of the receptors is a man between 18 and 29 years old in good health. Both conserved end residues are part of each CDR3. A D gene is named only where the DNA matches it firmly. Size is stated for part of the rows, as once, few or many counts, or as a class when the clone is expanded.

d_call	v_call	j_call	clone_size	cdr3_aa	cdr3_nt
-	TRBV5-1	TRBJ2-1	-	CASSLDQGSYNEQFF	TGCGCCAGCAGCTTAGATCAGGGGTCCTACAATGAGCAGTTCTTC
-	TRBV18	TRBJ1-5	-	CASSSIQGSNQPQHF	TGTGCCAGCTCGTCAATACAGGGTAGCAATCAGCCCCAGCATTTT
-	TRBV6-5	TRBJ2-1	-	CASRTGALGEQFF	TGTGCCAGCAGGACAGGCGCCCTGGGTGAGCAGTTCTTC
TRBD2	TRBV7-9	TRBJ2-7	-	CASSFRAGGSYEQYF	TGTGCCAGCAGCTTCAGAGCGGGGGGCTCCTACGAGCAGTACTTC
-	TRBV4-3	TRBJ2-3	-	CASSQMEPTDTQYF	TGCGCCAGCAGCCAAATGGAACCCACAGATACGCAGTATTTT
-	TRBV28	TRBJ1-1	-	CASSPRGTEAFF	TGTGCCAGCTCCCCCCGGGGCACTGAAGCTTTCTTT
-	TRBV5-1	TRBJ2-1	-	CASSLRPGAVNNEQFF	TGCGCCAGCAGCTTAAGGCCGGGGGCAGTAAACAATGAGCAGTTCTTC
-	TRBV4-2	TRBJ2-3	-	CASSQDSDTQYF	TGTGCCAGCAGCCAAGATTCAGATACGCAGTATTTT
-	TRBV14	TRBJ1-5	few	CASSQGSAENQPQHF	TGTGCCAGCAGCCAAGGGTCTGCCGAAAATCAGCCCCAGCATTTT
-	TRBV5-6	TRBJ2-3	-	CASSLVSGTDTQYF	TGTGCCAGCAGCTTGGTTAGCGGCACAGATACGCAGTATTTT
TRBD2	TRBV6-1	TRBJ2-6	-	CASSKGLAGTIDSGANVLTF	TGTGCCAGCAGTAAAGGACTAGCGGGGACTATTGACTCTGGGGCCAACGTCCTGACTTTC
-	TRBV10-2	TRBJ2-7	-	CASSAPRGNYEQYF	TGCGCCAGCAGTGCCCCTAGGGGGAACTACGAGCAGTACTTC
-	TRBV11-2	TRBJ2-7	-	CASSRGRVYEQYF	TGTGCCAGCAGCCGTGGACGGGTCTACGAGCAGTACTTC
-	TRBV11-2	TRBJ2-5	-	CASSLSETQYF	TGTGCCAGCAGCTTGTCTGAGACCCAGTACTTC
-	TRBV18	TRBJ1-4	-	CASSPSKQATNEKLFF	TGTGCCAGCTCACCTTCGAAACAAGCAACTAATGAAAAACTGTTTTTT
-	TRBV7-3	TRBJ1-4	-	CASSLQYGEKLFF	TGTGCCAGCAGCTTACAGTACGGTGAAAAACTGTTTTTT
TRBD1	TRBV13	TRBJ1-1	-	CASSADRGGPGTEAFF	TGTGCCAGCAGCGCAGACAGGGGTGGTCCTGGCACTGAAGCTTTCTTT
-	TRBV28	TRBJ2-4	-	CASTAKNIQYF	TGTGCCAGCACCGCCAAAAACATTCAGTACTTC
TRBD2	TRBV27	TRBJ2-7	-	CASSRSGTSYEQYF	TGTGCCAGCAGCCGTAGCGGGACCTCCTACGAGCAGTACTTC
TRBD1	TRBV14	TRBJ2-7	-	CASRLTGTGKYEQYF	TGTGCCAGCAGGCTCACCGGGACAGGGAAATACGAGCAGTACTTC
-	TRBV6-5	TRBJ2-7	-	CASSYSTRGDYEQYF	TGTGCCAGCAGTTACTCGACCCGAGGGGACTACGAGCAGTACTTC
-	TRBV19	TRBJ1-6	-	CASGSGSPLHF	TGTGCCAGTGGGTCTGGGTCACCCCTCCACTTT
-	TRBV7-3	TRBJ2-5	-	CASSLGTAGETQYF	TGTGCCAGCAGCTTAGGGACTGCCGGGGAGACCCAGTACTTC
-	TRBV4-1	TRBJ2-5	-	CASSLAGGPSEETQYF	TGCGCCAGCAGCCTGGCCGGGGGGCCTTCCGAAGAGACCCAGTACTTC
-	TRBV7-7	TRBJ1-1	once	CASSPHLEGEAFF	TGTGCTAGCAGTCCCCACCTGGAGGGTGAAGCTTTCTTT
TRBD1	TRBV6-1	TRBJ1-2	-	CASSPDRVDYGYTF	TGTGCCAGCAGTCCGGACAGGGTCGACTATGGCTACACCTTC
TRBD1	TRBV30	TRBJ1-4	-	CAWSRSWDSPNEKLFF	TGTGCCTGGAGTCGGTCATGGGACAGTCCGAATGAAAAACTGTTTTTT
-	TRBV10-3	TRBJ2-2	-	CAATGAGAGELFF	TGTGCCGCTACGGGGGCTGGCGCCGGGGAGCTGTTTTTT
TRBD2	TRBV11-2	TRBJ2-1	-	CASSLTSGRYNEQFF	TGTGCCAGCAGCTTAACTAGCGGACGATACAATGAGCAGTTCTTC
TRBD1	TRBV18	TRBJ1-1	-	CASSYGDRGTEAFF	TGTGCCAGCTCATACGGGGACAGGGGGACTGAAGCTTTCTTT
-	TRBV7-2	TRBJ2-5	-	CASSLGGAVTQYF	TGTGCCAGCAGCTTAGGGGGGGCAGTGACCCAGTACTTC
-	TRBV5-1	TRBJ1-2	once	CASSLDVNYGYTF	TGCGCCAGCAGCTTGGACGTTAACTATGGCTACACCTTC
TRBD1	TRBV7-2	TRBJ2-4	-	CASSPGQGGNIQYF	TGTGCCAGCAGCCCGGGACAGGGAGGGAACATTCAGTACTTC
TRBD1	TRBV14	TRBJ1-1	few	CASSPGQGAEAFF	TGTGCCAGCAGCCCGGGACAGGGGGCTGAAGCTTTCTTT
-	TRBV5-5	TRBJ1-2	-	CASSPDPPNYGYTF	TGTGCCAGCAGCCCCGACCCCCCTAACTATGGCTACACCTTC
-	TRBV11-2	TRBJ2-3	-	CASSHPGLYTDTQYF	TGTGCCAGCAGTCACCCGGGACTTTACACAGATACGCAGTATTTT
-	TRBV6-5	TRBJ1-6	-	CARYIRVGSPLHF	TGTGCCAGATATATTCGGGTGGGTTCACCCCTCCACTTT
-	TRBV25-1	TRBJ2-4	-	CASSEVAKNIQYF	TGTGCCAGCAGTGAAGTAGCCAAAAACATTCAGTACTTC
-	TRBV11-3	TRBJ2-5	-	CASSLGLRQETQYF	TGTGCCAGCAGCTTAGGGTTGCGTCAAGAGACCCAGTACTTC
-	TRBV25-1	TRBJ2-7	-	CASSNGYGQYF	TGTGCCAGCAGTAATGGTTACGGGCAGTACTTC
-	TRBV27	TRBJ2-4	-	CASSSTMLLAKNIQYF	TGTGCCAGCAGTTCAACGATGCTCCTAGCCAAAAACATTCAGTACTTC
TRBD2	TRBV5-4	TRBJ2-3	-	CASSSAGGTTDTQYF	TGTGCCAGCAGCTCAGCGGGAGGGACCACAGATACGCAGTATTTT
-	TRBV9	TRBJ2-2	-	CASSGVLGFWTENTGELFF	TGTGCCAGCAGCGGAGTTCTAGGGTTTTGGACAGAGAACACCGGGGAGCTGTTTTTT
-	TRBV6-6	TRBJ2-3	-	CASSYSTGGLDTQYF	TGTGCCAGCAGTTACTCGACCGGGGGCCTAGATACGCAGTATTTT
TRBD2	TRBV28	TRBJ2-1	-	CASKPPAGGPRNEQFF	TGTGCCAGCAAACCCCCAGCGGGAGGGCCGAGGAATGAGCAGTTCTTC
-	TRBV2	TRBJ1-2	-	CASRGSDYGYTF	TGTGCCAGCAGAGGGAGCGACTATGGCTACACCTTC
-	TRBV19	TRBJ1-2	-	CASSTINYGYTF	TGTGCCAGTAGTACCATAAACTATGGCTACACCTTC
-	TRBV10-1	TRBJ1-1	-	CASSVEGETEAFF	TGCGCCAGCAGTGTGGAGGGAGAGACTGAAGCTTTCTTT
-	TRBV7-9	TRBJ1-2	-	CASSPNEAISGYTF	TGTGCCAGCAGCCCGAACGAGGCAATCAGTGGCTACACCTTC
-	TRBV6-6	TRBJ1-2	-	CASSYSNSVPSYGYTF	TGTGCCAGCAGTTACTCGAATTCCGTGCCTAGCTATGGCTACACCTTC
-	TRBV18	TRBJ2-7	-	CASSPPMALKSGEQYF	TGTGCCAGCTCACCACCTATGGCCCTTAAATCGGGCGAGCAGTACTTC
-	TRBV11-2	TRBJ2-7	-	CASSLGRTYEQYF	TGTGCCAGCAGCTTGGGTAGGACCTACGAGCAGTACTTC
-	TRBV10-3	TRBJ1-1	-	CAISEQGRNTEAFF	TGTGCCATCAGTGAACAGGGAAGGAACACTGAAGCTTTCTTT
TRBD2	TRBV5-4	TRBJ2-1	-	CASSLEGTSGAGEQFF	TGTGCCAGCAGCTTGGAGGGGACTAGCGGGGCGGGTGAGCAGTTCTTC
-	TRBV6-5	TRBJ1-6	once	CASSSGPSPLHF	TGTGCCAGCAGTTCGGGGCCGTCACCCCTCCACTTT
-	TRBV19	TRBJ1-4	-	CASSTQTRGREKLFF	TGTGCCAGTAGTACTCAGACAAGGGGACGCGAAAAACTGTTTTTT
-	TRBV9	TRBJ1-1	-	CASSSGLTNTEAFF	TGTGCCAGCAGCTCAGGACTGACGAACACTGAAGCTTTCTTT
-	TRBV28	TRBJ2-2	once	CASSLPGQNTGELFF	TGTGCCAGCAGTTTACCGGGACAGAACACCGGGGAGCTGTTTTTT
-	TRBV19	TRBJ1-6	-	CASSSRVAYNSPLHF	TGTGCCAGTAGTAGTCGGGTCGCCTATAATTCACCCCTCCACTTT